This T cell receptor (beta chain) was sequenced for a study of blood T cell repertoires in COVID-19. Background on the study: Sites in the United States, Italy and Spain provided acute and convalescent COVID-19 samples. The cDNA or gDNA used as material had been derived from T cells, B-cell-depleted T cells, or PBMCs.

This clone was detected a few times. The junction had 9 bases not matched to a gene; V was cut back by 3 bases and J by 5 bases. This CDR3 spans 15 amino acids. Germline CDR1 reads SGHKS; CDR2 reads YYEKEE (reference sequence). Enrollees, about 18 to 89 years old, lived in about two dozen US areas. Clinical history reported by participants formed the basis on which cohorts were assigned. The data were produced by immunoSEQ multiplex PCR, yet TCRdb's version contains in-frame clones alone and is incomplete. Seen here are about 320,000 clones, more than 90% observed once, and the top ten hold 3.9%. The specimen was PBMCs or T cells enriched from blood (not recorded which). This sequence was found in a woman aged 25 to 45 who had been exposed to COVID-19. This chain uses TRBV5-5 with TRBJ1-1, with 8 positions matching TRBD1. The CDR3 coding sequence is TGTGCCAGCAGCTCCCAGACAGGGGTGAGGACTGAAGCTTTCTTT. Translated, it gives CASSSQTGVRTEAFF.